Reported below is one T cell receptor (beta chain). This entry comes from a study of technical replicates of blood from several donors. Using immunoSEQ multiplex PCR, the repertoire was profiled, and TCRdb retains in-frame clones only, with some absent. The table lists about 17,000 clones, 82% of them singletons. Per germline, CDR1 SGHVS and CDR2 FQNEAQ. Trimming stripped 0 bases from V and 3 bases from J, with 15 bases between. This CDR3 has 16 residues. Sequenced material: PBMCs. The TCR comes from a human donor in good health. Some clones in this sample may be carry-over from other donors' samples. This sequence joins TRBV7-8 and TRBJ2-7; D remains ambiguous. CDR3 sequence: CASSLAYARQLYEQYF. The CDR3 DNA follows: TGTGCCAGCAGCTTAGCGTATGCCAGGCAACTCTACGAGCAGTACTTC.